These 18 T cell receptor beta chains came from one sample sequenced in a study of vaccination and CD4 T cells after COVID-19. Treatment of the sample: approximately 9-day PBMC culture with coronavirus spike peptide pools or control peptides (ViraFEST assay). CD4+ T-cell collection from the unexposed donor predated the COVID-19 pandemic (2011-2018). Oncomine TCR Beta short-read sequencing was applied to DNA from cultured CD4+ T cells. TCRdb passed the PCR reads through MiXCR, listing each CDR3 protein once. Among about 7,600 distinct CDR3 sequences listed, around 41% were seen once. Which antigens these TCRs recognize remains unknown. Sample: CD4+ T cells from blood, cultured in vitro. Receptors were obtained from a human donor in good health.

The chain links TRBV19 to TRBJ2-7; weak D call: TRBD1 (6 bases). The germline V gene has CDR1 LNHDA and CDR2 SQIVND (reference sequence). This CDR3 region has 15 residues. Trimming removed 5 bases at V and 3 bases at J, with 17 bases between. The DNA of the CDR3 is TGTGCCAGTAGTTTGGCCTCGGGACAAAACTACGAGCAGTACTTC. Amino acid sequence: CASSLASGQNYEQYF. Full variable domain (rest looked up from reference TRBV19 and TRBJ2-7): DGGITQSPKYLFRKEGQNVTLSCEQNLNHDAMYWYRQDPGQGLRLIYYSQIVNDFQKGDIAEGYSVSREKKESFPLTVTSAQKNPTAFYLCASSLASGQNYEQYFGPGTRLTVT.

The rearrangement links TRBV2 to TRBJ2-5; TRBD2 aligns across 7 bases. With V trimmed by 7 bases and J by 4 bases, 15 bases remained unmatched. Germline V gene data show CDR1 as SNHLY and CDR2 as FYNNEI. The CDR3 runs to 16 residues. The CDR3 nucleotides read TGTGCCAGCAAGAACCGAGGACCCAGGGAGGGAGAGACCCAGTACTTC. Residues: CASKNRGPREGETQYF.

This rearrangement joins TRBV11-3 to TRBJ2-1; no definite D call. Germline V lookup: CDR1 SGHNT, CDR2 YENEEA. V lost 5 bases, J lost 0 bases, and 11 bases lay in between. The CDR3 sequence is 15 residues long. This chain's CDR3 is CASSPDSSSYNEQFF. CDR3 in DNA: TGTGCCAGCAGCCCCGACTCGAGCTCCTACAATGAGCAGTTCTTC. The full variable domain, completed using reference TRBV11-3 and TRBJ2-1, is EAGVVQSPRYKIIEKKQPVAFWCNPISGHNTLYWYLQNLGQGPELLIRYENEEAVDDSQLPKDRFSAERLKGVDSTLKIQPAELGDSAVYLCASSPDSSSYNEQFFGPGTRLTVL.

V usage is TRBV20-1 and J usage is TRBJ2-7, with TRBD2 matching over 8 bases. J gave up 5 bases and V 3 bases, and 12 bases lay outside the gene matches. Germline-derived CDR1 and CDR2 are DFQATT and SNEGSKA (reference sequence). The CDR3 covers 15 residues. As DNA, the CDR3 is TGCAGTGCTAGGGTACCGGGCGGGGGGCCCCACGAGCAGTACTTC. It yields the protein CSARVPGGGPHEQYF.

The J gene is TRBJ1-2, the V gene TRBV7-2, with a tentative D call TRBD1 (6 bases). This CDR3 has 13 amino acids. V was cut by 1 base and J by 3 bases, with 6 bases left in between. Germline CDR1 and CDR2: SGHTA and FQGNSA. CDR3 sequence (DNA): TGTGCCAGCAGCTTAGGACAGGACTATGGCTACACCTTC. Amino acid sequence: CASSLGQDYGYTF.

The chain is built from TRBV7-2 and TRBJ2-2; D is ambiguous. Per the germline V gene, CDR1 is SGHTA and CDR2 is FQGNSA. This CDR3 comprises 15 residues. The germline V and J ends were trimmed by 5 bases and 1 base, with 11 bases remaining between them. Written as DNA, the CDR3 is TGTGCCAGCAGCCCCTCGGTAGGGAACACCGGGGAGCTGTTTTTT. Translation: CASSPSVGNTGELFF.

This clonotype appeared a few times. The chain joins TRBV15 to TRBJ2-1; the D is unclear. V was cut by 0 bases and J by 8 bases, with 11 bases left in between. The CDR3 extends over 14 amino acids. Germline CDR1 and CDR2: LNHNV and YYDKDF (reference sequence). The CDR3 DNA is TGTGCCACCAGCAGAGATTCGGCGCCTCATGAGCAGTTCTTC. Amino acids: CATSRDSAPHEQFF.

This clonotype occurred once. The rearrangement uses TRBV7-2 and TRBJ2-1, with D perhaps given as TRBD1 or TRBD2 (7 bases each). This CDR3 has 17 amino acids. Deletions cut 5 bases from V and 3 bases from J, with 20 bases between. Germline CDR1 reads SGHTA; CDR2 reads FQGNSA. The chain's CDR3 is CASSGRGGRLGYNEQFF. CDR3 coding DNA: TGTGCCAGCAGCGGCAGGGGGGGAAGATTAGGCTACAATGAGCAGTTCTTC.

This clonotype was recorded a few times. CDR3 sequence: CASSYHGLPNQPQHF. DNA of the CDR3: TGTGCCAGCAGTTACCACGGGTTACCCAATCAGCCCCAGCATTTT. The chain links TRBV6-5 to TRBJ1-5, with D unclear. The CDR3 contains 15 residues. The V end lost 2 bases, the J end lost 3 bases, and 11 bases lay between the germline ends. Germline loops: CDR1 MNHEY, CDR2 SVGAGI.

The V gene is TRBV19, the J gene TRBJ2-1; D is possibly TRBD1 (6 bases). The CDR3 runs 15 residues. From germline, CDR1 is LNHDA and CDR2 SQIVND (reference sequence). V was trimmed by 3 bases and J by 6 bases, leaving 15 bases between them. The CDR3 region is CASSIPTGKSNEQFF. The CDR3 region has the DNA TGTGCCAGTAGTATCCCGACAGGTAAAAGCAATGAGCAGTTCTTC.

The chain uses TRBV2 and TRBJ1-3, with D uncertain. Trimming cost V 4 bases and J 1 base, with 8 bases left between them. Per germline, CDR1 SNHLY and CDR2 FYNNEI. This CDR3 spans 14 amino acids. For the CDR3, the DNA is TGTGCCAGCAGTGGGGCCGATTCTGGAAACACCATATATTTT. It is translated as CASSGADSGNTIYF. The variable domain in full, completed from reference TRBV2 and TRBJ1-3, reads EPEVTQTPSHQVTQMGQEVILRCVPISNHLYFYWYRQILGQKVEFLVSFYNNEISEKSEIFDDQFSVERPDGSNFTLKIRSTKLEDSAMYFCASSGADSGNTIYFGEGSWLTVV.

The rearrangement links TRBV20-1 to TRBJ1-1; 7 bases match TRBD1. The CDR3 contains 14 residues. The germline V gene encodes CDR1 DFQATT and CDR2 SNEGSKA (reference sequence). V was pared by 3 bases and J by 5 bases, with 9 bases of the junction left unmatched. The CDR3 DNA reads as TGCAGTGCTAGGGCATACAGGGGATTTACTGAAGCTTTCTTT. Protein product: CSARAYRGFTEAFF.

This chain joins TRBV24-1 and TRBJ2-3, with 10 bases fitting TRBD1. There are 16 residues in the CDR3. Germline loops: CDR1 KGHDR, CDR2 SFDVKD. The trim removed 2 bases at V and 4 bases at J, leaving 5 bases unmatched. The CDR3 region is CATSDYRDRGADTQYF. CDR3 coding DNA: TGTGCCACCAGTGATTATAGGGACAGGGGAGCAGATACGCAGTATTTT.

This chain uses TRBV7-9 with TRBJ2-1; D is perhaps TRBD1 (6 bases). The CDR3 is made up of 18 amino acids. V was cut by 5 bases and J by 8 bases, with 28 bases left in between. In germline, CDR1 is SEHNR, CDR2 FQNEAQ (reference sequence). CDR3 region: CASSGRGTPRGHGDEQFF. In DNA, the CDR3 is TGTGCCAGCAGCGGAAGGGGGACCCCGCGCGGCCATGGCGATGAGCAGTTCTTC.

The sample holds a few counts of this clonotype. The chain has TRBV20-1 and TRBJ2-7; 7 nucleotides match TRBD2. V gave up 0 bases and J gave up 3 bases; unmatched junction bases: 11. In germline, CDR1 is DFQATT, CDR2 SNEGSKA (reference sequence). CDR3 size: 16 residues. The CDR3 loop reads CSARDSTRGSNYEQYF. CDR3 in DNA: TGCAGTGCTAGAGACAGTACGCGGGGGTCCAACTACGAGCAGTACTTC.

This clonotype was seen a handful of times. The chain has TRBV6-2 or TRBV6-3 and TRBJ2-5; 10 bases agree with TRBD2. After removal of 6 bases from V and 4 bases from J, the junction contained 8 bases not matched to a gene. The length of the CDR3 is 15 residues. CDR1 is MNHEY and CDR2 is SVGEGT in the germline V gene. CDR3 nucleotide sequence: TGTGCCAGCAGACCGAGCGGGGGGGCTCGAGAGACCCAGTACTTC. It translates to CASRPSGGARETQYF.

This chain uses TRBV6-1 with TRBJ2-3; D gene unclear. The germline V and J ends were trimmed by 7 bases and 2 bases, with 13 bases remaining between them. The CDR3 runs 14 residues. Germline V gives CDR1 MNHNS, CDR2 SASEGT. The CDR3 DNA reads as TGTGCCAGCACCAAGGCCCTTAACACAGATACGCAGTATTTT. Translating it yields CASTKALNTDTQYF.

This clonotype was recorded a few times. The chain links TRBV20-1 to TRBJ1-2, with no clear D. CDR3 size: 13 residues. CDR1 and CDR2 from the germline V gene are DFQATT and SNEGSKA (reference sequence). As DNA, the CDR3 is TGCAGCCCACCAAGGGTGGAGGCCTATGGCTACACCTTC. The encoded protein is CSPPRVEAYGYTF.